The 29 T cell receptor beta chains presented below share a single source sample, sequenced in a study of blood T cell repertoires in COVID-19. Generated by immunoSEQ multiplex PCR, the TCRdb table keeps only in-frame clones and is missing some. The data hold approximately 200,000 clones, with around 88% observed a single time. The sample taken for sequencing was peripheral blood. These receptors originate from a woman in her 30s with acute or convalescent COVID-19.

The rearrangement uses TRBV5-1 and TRBJ2-3; no definite D call. Trimming took off 4 bases at V and 6 bases at J, with 9 bases between the two ends. CDR1 and CDR2 (germline): SGHRS, YFSETQ. The CDR3 spans 12 residues. CDR3 in amino acids: CASSLTRDTQYF. The CDR3 DNA sequence: TGCGCCAGCAGCCTCACCAGGGATACGCAGTATTTT.

V is TRBV29-1 and J is TRBJ1-4, with a possible D match to TRBD1 (5 bases). CDR3 length equals 13 residues. The germline V gene encodes CDR1 SQVTM and CDR2 ANQGSEA. V was shortened by 7 bases and J by 7 bases, with 16 bases between the two germline ends. CDR3 sequence reads: CSAQTVSVEKLFF. Here the CDR3 DNA reads TGCAGCGCACAGACAGTTTCGGTTGAAAAACTGTTTTTT.

The rearrangement joins TRBV19 to TRBJ1-1; TRBD1 matches at 7 bases. Germline values: CDR1 LNHDA, CDR2 SQIVND (reference sequence). CDR3 length equals 14 residues. V gave up 5 bases and J gave up 5 bases; unmatched junction bases: 8. The CDR3 sequence is CASSHRGEGTEAFF. CDR3 nucleotide sequence: TGTGCCAGTAGTCACAGGGGAGAAGGGACTGAAGCTTTCTTT.

This chain links TRBV28 with TRBJ1-5; TRBD1 matches at 7 bases. The CDR3 has 14 amino acids. Germline trimming cut 8 bases from V and 0 bases from J; bases unmatched to any gene: 4. The germline gives CDR1 MDHEN, CDR2 SYDVKM. The CDR3 loop is CASQTGSSNQPQHF. CDR3 DNA: TGTGCCAGCCAGACAGGGTCTAGCAATCAGCCCCAGCATTTT.

Only one count was recorded for this clone. V is TRBV3-1 (or the pseudogene TRBV3-2) and J is TRBJ2-7; tentative D call: TRBD2 (6 bases). CDR3 length equals 13 residues. Looked up from germline, CDR1 is LGHDT and CDR2 is YNNKEL (reference sequence). Trimming left V 4 bases short and J 3 bases short, with 10 bases between. The CDR3 loop reads CASSRGSGYEQYF. As DNA, the CDR3 is TGTGCCAGCAGCCGGGGTAGCGGCTACGAGCAGTACTTC.

The rearrangement uses TRBV6-5 and TRBJ2-7; 9 bases match TRBD1. Trimming removed 0 bases from V and 5 bases from J; junction bases left unmatched: 5. The V gene's germline CDR1 is MNHEY and CDR2 SVGAGI. The CDR3 length is 15 residues. The CDR3 coding sequence is TGTGCCAGCAGTTACTCCGGGACAGGGTTAAACGAGCAGTACTTC. It specifies CASSYSGTGLNEQYF.

This chain joins TRBV6-2 or TRBV6-3 and TRBJ2-5, with D possibly being TRBD2 (5 bases). The CDR3 spans 16 residues. The V and J ends lost 0 bases and 3 bases respectively, with 14 bases between them. The germline V gene encodes CDR1 MNHEY and CDR2 SVGEGT. CDR3 in DNA: TGTGCCAGCAGTTACTCTGAAAGGGAGACCAAAGAGACCCAGTACTTC. Its protein product is CASSYSERETKETQYF.

The rearrangement uses TRBV27 and TRBJ1-6; D remains unclear. V gave up 2 bases and J gave up 7 bases, with 12 bases separating them. The CDR3 totals 15 residues. Germline-derived CDR1 and CDR2 are MNHEY and SMNVEV (reference sequence). CDR3 coding DNA: TGTGCCAGCAGTTTAGGTGACAATAGGAATTCACCCCTCCACTTT. Translation: CASSLGDNRNSPLHF.

This clone has only a few counts. This chain joins TRBV2 and TRBJ1-2; 8 bases match TRBD1. The V gene end was trimmed by 10 bases and the J gene end by 1 base; junction bases not matched to a gene: 5. CDR1 is SNHLY and CDR2 is FYNNEI in the germline V gene. The CDR3 has 13 residues. The CDR3 bases are TGTGCCAAAGGACAGGGAGGTAACTATGGCTACACCTTC. This gives the protein CAKGQGGNYGYTF.

V gene TRBV2 combines with J gene TRBJ2-3; D might be TRBD2 (5 bases). This CDR3 comprises 16 residues. V lost 8 bases to trimming and J lost 1 base, with 19 bases between them. Germline V gives CDR1 SNHLY, CDR2 FYNNEI. CDR3 region: CASGSPEVFGTDTQYF. Here the CDR3 DNA reads TGTGCCAGCGGGAGCCCCGAAGTCTTCGGCACAGATACGCAGTATTTT.

This clone appeared a single time. The gene calls are TRBV3-1 (or the pseudogene TRBV3-2) and TRBJ2-7, with D possibly TRBD2 on 6 matching bases. Deletions cut 1 base from V and 5 bases from J, with 9 bases between. This CDR3 comprises 13 residues. Germline values: CDR1 LGHDT, CDR2 YNNKEL (reference sequence). CDR3 nucleotides: TGTGCCAGCAGCCAAGCCCCGGGAGACGAGCAGTACTTC. Residues: CASSQAPGDEQYF.

The chain joins TRBV18 to TRBJ2-5; D is undetermined. Germline CDR1 reads KGHSH; CDR2 reads LQKENI. V was clipped by 3 bases and J by 5 bases, with 13 bases between them. The CDR3 extends over 14 amino acids. CDR3 DNA sequence: TGTGCCAGCTCACCCCAAGTCACGGTGGAGACCCAGTACTTC. Its protein product is CASSPQVTVETQYF.

V and J are TRBV15 and TRBJ2-4, with a possible D match to TRBD2 (6 bases). The CDR3 length is 13 residues. Trimming took off 1 base at V and 8 bases at J, with 9 bases between the two ends. From germline, CDR1 is LNHNV and CDR2 YYDKDF (reference sequence). CDR3 in DNA: TGTGCCACCAGCAGAGGAGGGAGGCACATTCAGTACTTC. Translated, it gives CATSRGGRHIQYF.

The CDR3 reads CASGSTGELFF. CDR3 DNA sequence: TGCGCCAGCGGGAGCACCGGGGAGCTGTTTTTT. This chain uses TRBV5-1 with TRBJ2-2, with D perhaps TRBD2 (5 bases). Trimming pared 7 bases from V and 4 bases from J, leaving 5 bases between. This CDR3 contains 11 residues. Germline V gene lookup returns CDR1 SGHRS and CDR2 YFSETQ.

This chain connects TRBV7-9 to TRBJ1-1; a possible D gene is TRBD1 (5 bases). V was clipped by 5 bases and J by 1 base, with 8 bases between them. CDR1 and CDR2 from the germline V gene are SEHNR and FQNEAQ (reference sequence). CDR3 size: 13 residues. The CDR3 DNA is TGTGCCAGCAGCCCGACAGAGAACACTGAAGCTTTCTTT. Translated: CASSPTENTEAFF.

J is TRBJ1-2 and V is TRBV6-5; no definite D call. The CDR3 totals 11 residues. In germline, CDR1 is MNHEY, CDR2 SVGAGI. V gave up 4 bases and J gave up 7 bases, with 7 bases separating them. The CDR3 spells CASSSGIGYTF. The CDR3 nucleotides are TGTGCCAGCAGTTCCGGTATTGGCTACACCTTC.

The rearrangement joins TRBV9 to TRBJ1-2; TRBD1 matches at 8 bases. Trimming cost V 4 bases and J 3 bases; bases outside gene matches: 5. The germline CDR1 and CDR2 sequences are SGDLS and YYNGEE. This CDR3 has 14 amino acids. The CDR3 region has the DNA TGTGCCAGCAGCCAGGGGGCAGGGGACTATGGCTACACCTTC. Translating it yields CASSQGAGDYGYTF.

This chain connects TRBV19 to TRBJ1-5; D is unclear. The CDR3 has 14 residues. Germline assignment: CDR1 LNHDA and CDR2 SQIVND (reference sequence). Trimming shortened V by 5 bases and J by 7 bases, and 15 bases separated the two germline ends. The CDR3 DNA reads as TGTGCCAGTAGTGCTCCCTCAAATGGCCAGCCCCAGCATTTT. It is translated as CASSAPSNGQPQHF. Looking up the rest from reference TRBV19 and TRBJ1-5 gives the full variable domain: DGGITQSPKYLFRKEGQNVTLSCEQNLNHDAMYWYRQDPGQGLRLIYYSQIVNDFQKGDIAEGYSVSREKKESFPLTVTSAQKNPTAFYLCASSAPSNGQPQHFGDGTRLSIL.

The chain has TRBV3-1 (or the pseudogene TRBV3-2) and TRBJ2-1; TRBD2 agrees at 14 bases. There are 13 residues in the CDR3. Per germline, CDR1 LGHDT and CDR2 YNNKEL (reference sequence). The V segment lost 4 bases and the J segment 13 bases; nucleotides outside the gene matches: 3. This CDR3 is CASSRGTSGSQFF. The DNA of the CDR3 is TGTGCCAGCAGCCGGGGGACTAGCGGGAGTCAGTTCTTC.

The V and J genes are TRBV7-9 and TRBJ2-5; 7 bases are a match to TRBD2. CDR1 is SEHNR and CDR2 is FQNEAQ in the germline V gene (reference sequence). This CDR3 region has 13 residues. V lost 5 bases, J lost 5 bases, and 5 bases stayed unmatched. The DNA for the CDR3 is TGTGCCAGCAGCGGGAGAGCGGGGGAGACCCAGTACTTC. Protein sequence: CASSGRAGETQYF.

J is TRBJ2-3 and V is TRBV5-1; D may be TRBD1 (5 bases). Per the germline V gene, CDR1 is SGHRS and CDR2 is YFSETQ. Trimming took off 4 bases at V and 2 bases at J, with 17 bases between the two ends. This CDR3 region has 16 residues. The CDR3 protein is CASSPTVLGDTDTQYF. CDR3 sequence (DNA): TGCGCCAGCAGCCCGACAGTCCTAGGGGACACAGATACGCAGTATTTT.

V usage is TRBV19 and J usage is TRBJ2-3, with D unclear. The length of the CDR3 is 13 residues. From germline, CDR1 is LNHDA and CDR2 SQIVND (reference sequence). Trimming removed 6 bases from V and 8 bases from J, with 15 bases in between. Here the CDR3 DNA reads TGTGCCAGTAGCCCCTCGAGTGGTGGTACGCAGTATTTT. This encodes CASSPSSGGTQYF.

The chain uses TRBV7-9 and TRBJ1-5; D might be TRBD1 (6 bases). CDR1 is SEHNR, CDR2 FQNEAQ, per germline (reference sequence). V shed 6 bases and J shed 7 bases, with 10 bases lying between them. The CDR3 loop spans 12 amino acids. The CDR3 here is CASSVGTQPQHF. CDR3 sequence (DNA): TGTGCCAGCAGTGTAGGGACACAGCCCCAGCATTTT.

This clone was recorded only once. V gene TRBV4-1 combines with J gene TRBJ2-7, with TRBD1 matching 9 bases. There are 16 residues in the CDR3. V lost 1 base, J lost 4 bases, and 8 bases stayed unmatched. In germline, CDR1 is MGHRA, CDR2 YSYEKL. CDR3 sequence (DNA): TGCGCCAGCAGCCAAGTTTCCGGGACAGGGACATACGAGCAGTACTTC. This sequence encodes CASSQVSGTGTYEQYF.

This rearrangement joins TRBV19 to TRBJ2-2, with a possible D match to TRBD1 (5 bases). Trimming removed 7 bases at V and 1 base at J, with 7 bases between. The CDR3 loop spans 13 amino acids. Germline CDR1 is LNHDA and CDR2 is SQIVND (reference sequence). The CDR3 reads CASTQGNTGELFF. The CDR3 DNA reads TGTGCCAGTACGCAGGGGAACACCGGGGAGCTGTTTTTT.

This chain joins TRBV2 and TRBJ2-1, with 12 bases identical to TRBD2. Losses at the gene ends were 5 bases for V and 9 bases for J; bases not matched to a gene: 5. The germline V gene encodes CDR1 SNHLY and CDR2 FYNNEI. CDR3 size: 14 residues. This CDR3 is CASSRLAGVLEQFF. For the CDR3, the DNA is TGTGCCAGCAGTAGACTAGCGGGAGTACTTGAGCAGTTCTTC.

The chain recombines TRBV7-8 with TRBJ1-1; D gene uncertain. CDR3 length: 14 residues. Germline lookup yields CDR1 SGHVS and CDR2 FQNEAQ. The V gene lost 4 bases and the J gene lost 3 bases, with 12 bases spanning the gap. CDR3 residues: CASSYRESDTEAFF. CDR3 in DNA: TGTGCCAGCAGCTACAGAGAGTCGGACACTGAAGCTTTCTTT. Based on the CDR3 plus reference TRBV7-8 and TRBJ1-1, the full variable domain is GAGVSQSPRYKVAKRGQDVALRCDPISGHVSLFWYQQALGQGPEFLTYFQNEAQLDKSGLPSDRFFAERPEGSVSTLKIQRTQQEDSAVYLCASSYRESDTEAFFGQGTRLTVV.

The V and J genes are TRBV19 and TRBJ1-2; D call uncertain. V shed 7 bases and J shed 8 bases, with 17 bases lying between them. Germline lookup yields CDR1 LNHDA and CDR2 SQIVND (reference sequence). This CDR3 is built from 13 residues. This chain's CDR3 is CASMSSPLFGYTF. The DNA for the CDR3 is TGTGCCAGTATGTCGTCGCCCCTATTCGGCTACACCTTC. The entire variable domain, with the rest obtained from reference TRBV19 and TRBJ1-2, is as follows: DGGITQSPKYLFRKEGQNVTLSCEQNLNHDAMYWYRQDPGQGLRLIYYSQIVNDFQKGDIAEGYSVSREKKESFPLTVTSAQKNPTAFYLCASMSSPLFGYTFGSGTRLTVV.

The V gene is TRBV7-2, the J gene TRBJ1-2; possible D gene TRBD1, 6 bases. CDR1 and CDR2 from the germline V gene are SGHTA and FQGNSA. The CDR3 has 15 amino acids. Trimming removed 5 bases at V and 3 bases at J, with 16 bases between. The CDR3 reads CASSPTGIGYYGYTF. The DNA for the CDR3 is TGTGCCAGCAGCCCGACAGGAATCGGGTACTATGGCTACACCTTC.